Presented here are 3 T cell receptor beta chains from one specimen sequenced in a study of identical twins. TCRdb re-analysed the 5' RACE reads in MiXCR, keeping a single row per CDR3 protein. The sample has 460,000 or so distinct CDR3 sequences, 11% to 15% seen once. These data were likewise used in another study, on yellow fever vaccine responses in identical twins.

Sequenced: CD4+ T cells sorted from blood. The receptors were gathered from a young woman in good health.

The gene calls are TRBV20-1 and TRBJ2-1; D remains unclear. CDR1 and CDR2 from the germline V gene are DFQATT and SNEGSKA (reference sequence). This CDR3 spans 13 amino acids. V shed 2 bases and J shed 6 bases, with 11 bases lying between them. CDR3 amino acids: CSARYRVRNEQFF. The CDR3 DNA reads as TGCAGTGCTAGATATAGAGTTCGCAATGAGCAGTTCTTC.

This clonotype has a count of ten or more. The chain uses TRBV12-3 or TRBV12-4 and TRBJ2-6; D unresolved. The CDR3 length is 11 residues. The V end was cut by 5 bases, the J end by 7 bases, with 3 bases between. CDR3 loop: CASSTANVLTF. The CDR3 DNA reads as TGTGCCAGCAGTACCGCCAACGTCCTGACTTTC.

The V call is TRBV7-9, the J call TRBJ2-3; TRBD2 matches at 9 bases. V shed 5 bases and J 0 bases; nucleotides not matched to a gene: 9. The CDR3 loop spans 17 amino acids. Germline assignment: CDR1 SEHNR and CDR2 FQNEAQ (reference sequence). CDR3 sequence: CASSPLSGSVSTDTQYF. The CDR3 DNA reads as TGTGCCAGCAGCCCTCTTAGCGGGAGTGTGAGCACAGATACGCAGTATTTT.